This T cell receptor (beta chain) came from a study of OX40 agonist ivuxolimab in advanced cancers. The wider study: The dose-escalation group included hepatocellular carcinoma, melanoma, renal cell carcinoma and head and neck cancer.

The data were produced by immunoSEQ multiplex PCR, yet TCRdb's version contains in-frame clones alone and is incomplete. The table records roughly 49,000 clones, around 84% of them present only once. Germline V gene sequence: CDR1 SGHDT, CDR2 YYEEEE. V lost 1 base and J lost 4, with 6 bases in between. The CDR3 length is 12 residues. Broader study findings: Expanded clones belonging to CD8+ T cells outnumbered, on average, those of CD4+.

Excluded were patients having autoimmune disease history or systemic immunosuppression. On cycle 4 day 1 and cycle 7 day 1, as well as at baseline, blood was sampled. Of note for this clone: The antigen remains undetermined.

This sequence originates from an adult with an advanced solid tumor such as melanoma, head and neck, liver or kidney cancer. The chain combines TRBV5-6 with TRBJ2-7, with D hard to call. This material consisted of CD4+ or CD8+ T cells sorted from blood, taken in a trial of the OX40 agonist ivuxolimab. The CDR3 DNA sequence: TGTGCCAGCAGCTTGTCACTGTACGAGCAGTACTTC. Its protein product is CASSLSLYEQYF.